The 26 T cell receptor beta chains in this list originate from one sample, sequenced in a study of T cell responses to AZD1222 COVID-19 vaccine. The data were produced by immunoSEQ multiplex PCR, yet TCRdb's version contains in-frame clones alone and is incomplete. The sample comprises roughly 150,000 clones, 89% of which are singletons, and 4.5% to 6% rests with the top ten. Material: peripheral blood, obtained on day 0 of AZD1222 vaccination. These TCRs come from an adult in good health.

This clone has only one observation. The chain joins TRBV21-1 to TRBJ1-2. TRBV21-1 represents a pseudogene. The CDR3 length is 8 residues. CDR3 in amino acids: CASGSYTF. The CDR3 DNA sequence: TGTGCCAGCGGTAGCTACACCTTC.

The chain links TRBV7-3 to TRBJ2-2; 9 bases are a match to TRBD2. Germline V gene sequence: CDR1 SGHTA, CDR2 FQGTGA. This CDR3 contains 13 residues. Trimming took 8 bases from V and 2 from J; bases not matched to a gene: 0. The CDR3 DNA sequence: TGTGCCAGCGGGACTAGCAACACCGGGGAGCTGTTTTTT. Its translation is CASGTSNTGELFF.

This chain joins TRBV14 and TRBJ2-7; D ambiguous. The CDR3 contains 14 residues. The ends were cut back, 0 bases at V and 6 bases at J, with 12 bases in the middle. The germline gives CDR1 SGHDN, CDR2 FVKESK. The CDR3 loop is CASSQDLDRTEQYF. The CDR3 coding sequence is TGTGCCAGCAGCCAAGACCTGGATCGTACCGAGCAGTACTTC.

The V call is TRBV5-1, the J call TRBJ2-3; D is ambiguous. Trimming took 4 bases from V and 3 from J, leaving 12 bases between them. Germline V gives CDR1 SGHRS, CDR2 YFSETQ. The CDR3 has 14 residues. The CDR3 nucleotides read TGCGCCAGCAGCCCCCTCATTGTAACAGATACGCAGTATTTT. Its protein product is CASSPLIVTDTQYF.

The rearrangement joins TRBV6-5 to TRBJ1-5; D is uncertain. This CDR3 is built from 14 residues. Germline V lookup: CDR1 MNHEY, CDR2 SVGAGI. Deletions cut 3 bases from V and 0 bases from J, with 6 bases between. Here the CDR3 DNA reads TGTGCCAGCAGTTATCAGACTAGCAATCAGCCCCAGCATTTT. As protein: CASSYQTSNQPQHF.

This clone was observed a single time. J is TRBJ2-2 and V is TRBV2; unclear D gene. The CDR3 runs to 15 residues. Trimming removed 6 bases at V and 5 bases at J, with 16 bases between. CDR1 and CDR2 from the germline V gene are SNHLY and FYNNEI. CDR3 bases: TGTGCCAGCAGGAACCAGGTTAGCCGGACCGGGGAGCTGTTTTTT. Translated, it gives CASRNQVSRTGELFF.

This clone was recorded only once. This rearrangement joins TRBV5-1 to TRBJ2-3, with TRBD1 matching 8 bases. V gave up 7 bases and J gave up 0 bases; unmatched junction bases: 4. The CDR3 runs to 14 residues. The germline CDR1 and CDR2 sequences are SGHRS and YFSETQ. The CDR3 DNA sequence: TGCGCCAGCTTACAGGGGGGTAGCACAGATACGCAGTATTTT. Its protein product is CASLQGGSTDTQYF.

The chain uses TRBV27 and TRBJ1-5, with no clear D. The CDR3 loop spans 14 amino acids. The V gene lost 3 bases and the J gene lost 5 bases, with 11 bases spanning the gap. Germline assignment: CDR1 MNHEY and CDR2 SMNVEV (reference sequence). In DNA form, the CDR3 reads TGTGCCAGCAGTTTGCGGGCAGTGGATCAGCCCCAGCATTTT. This codes for CASSLRAVDQPQHF.

This chain joins TRBV27 and TRBJ2-1; D possibly corresponds to TRBD2 (6 bases). Trimming stripped 4 bases from V and 2 bases from J, with 18 bases between. This CDR3 has 17 residues. Germline V lookup: CDR1 MNHEY, CDR2 SMNVEV (reference sequence). CDR3 sequence: CASSWDPGRGPYNEQFF. CDR3 DNA: TGTGCCAGCAGTTGGGACCCTGGGCGGGGCCCCTACAATGAGCAGTTCTTC.

The chain carries TRBV20-1 and TRBJ1-1; D call uncertain. The CDR3 is 13 residues long. Trimming stripped 3 bases from V and 5 bases from J, with 13 bases between. The germline CDR1 and CDR2 sequences are DFQATT and SNEGSKA (reference sequence). The CDR3 loop reads CSASETTATEAFF. Written as DNA, the CDR3 is TGCAGTGCTAGTGAAACTACAGCGACTGAAGCTTTCTTT.

The chain carries TRBV6-5 and TRBJ2-5, with D possibly called TRBD1 or TRBD2 (5 bases each). Germline V gene lookup returns CDR1 MNHEY and CDR2 SVGAGI. Trimming removed 8 bases from V and 7 bases from J, with 14 bases in between. CDR3 length: 12 residues. The CDR3 here is CASGTSDGTQYF. Written as DNA, the CDR3 is TGTGCCAGCGGGACCTCGGATGGGACCCAGTACTTC.

This sequence joins TRBV12-3 or TRBV12-4 and TRBJ1-1; no clear D. The germline V and J ends were trimmed by 6 bases and 0 bases, with 8 bases remaining between them. The CDR3 consists of 13 residues. The CDR3: CASRLTVNTEAFF. CDR3 DNA sequence: TGTGCCAGCAGGCTGACGGTGAACACTGAAGCTTTCTTT.

The chain joins TRBV7-2 to TRBJ2-7, with a possible D match to TRBD2 (6 bases). CDR1 is SGHTA and CDR2 is FQGNSA in the germline V gene. The length of the CDR3 is 15 residues. The ends were cut back, 3 bases at V and 0 bases at J, with 12 bases in the middle. CDR3 sequence (DNA): TGTGCCAGCAGCTTCTCGCGGGATAGCTCCTACGAGCAGTACTTC. Translation: CASSFSRDSSYEQYF. Together with reference TRBV7-2 and TRBJ2-7, the CDR3 gives the full variable domain: GAGVSQSPSNKVTEKGKDVELRCDPISGHTALYWYRQSLGQGLEFLIYFQGNSAPDKSGLPSDRFSAERTGGSVSTLTIQRTQQEDSAVYLCASSFSRDSSYEQYFGPGTRLTVT.

The genes are TRBV12-3 or TRBV12-4 and TRBJ2-1; D not resolved. There are 11 residues in the CDR3. With 1 base removed from V and 10 bases from J, the gap between germline ends came to 5 bases. As DNA, the CDR3 is TGTGCCAGCAGTTTAGTAGAGGAGCAGTTCTTC. It translates to CASSLVEEQFF.

This sequence joins TRBV7-9 and TRBJ2-7; D is unclear. Germline V gene data show CDR1 as SEHNR and CDR2 as FQNEAQ (reference sequence). The CDR3 has 13 amino acids. Trimming removed 3 bases from V and 6 bases from J, with 12 bases in between. For the CDR3, the DNA is TGTGCCAGCAGCTTCTCCTCTGGGTTCGAGCAGTACTTC. It is translated as CASSFSSGFEQYF.

The chain has TRBV18 and TRBJ1-4; D gene uncertain. This CDR3 region has 14 residues. Germline CDR1 reads KGHSH; CDR2 reads LQKENI. V was shortened by 6 bases and J by 1 base, with 9 bases between the two germline ends. The CDR3 DNA reads TGTGCCAGCTCCTACGAGATAACTAATGAAAAACTGTTTTTT. It yields the protein CASSYEITNEKLFF.

This clone has a single count. The chain has TRBV6-5 and TRBJ2-7; TRBD2 agrees at 14 bases. With V trimmed by 9 bases and J by 5 bases, 3 bases remained unmatched. This CDR3 is built from 13 residues. Looked up from germline, CDR1 is MNHEY and CDR2 is SVGAGI. The CDR3 region has the DNA TGTGCCAGGGGGACTAGCGGGAGCCACGAGCAGTACTTC. It is translated as CARGTSGSHEQYF.

This clone showed up just once. The chain carries TRBV12-3 or TRBV12-4 and TRBJ1-5; perhaps TRBD1 as D (5 bases). Between the trimmed V and J ends, which lost 6 bases and 8 bases, there was a span of 11 bases. The CDR3 runs to 12 residues. The CDR3 loop is CASRDMDKPQHF. Written as DNA, the CDR3 is TGTGCCAGCAGGGACATGGATAAGCCCCAGCATTTT.

The J gene is TRBJ1-2, the V gene TRBV6-5, with D perhaps TRBD1 (6 bases). Between the trimmed V and J ends, which lost 5 bases and 8 bases, there was a span of 18 bases. CDR1 and CDR2 (germline): MNHEY, SVGAGI. The CDR3 has 14 amino acids. For the CDR3, the DNA is TGTGCCAGCAGTACTCTCCCCCGGACAGTCGGCTACACCTTC. The encoded protein is CASSTLPRTVGYTF.

This clone has only one observation. This chain connects TRBV30 to TRBJ1-4, with 10 bases fitting TRBD1. CDR3 length equals 14 residues. Per the germline V gene, CDR1 is GTSNPN and CDR2 is SVGIG (reference sequence). Trimming at V came to 0 bases and at J to 10 bases, leaving 5 bases not matched to a gene. As DNA, the CDR3 is TGTGCCTGGAGTGTAATGACAGGGGGCGGAAAACTGTTTTTT. The encoded protein is CAWSVMTGGGKLFF. Full variable domain (missing parts from reference TRBV30 and TRBJ1-4): SQTIHQWPATLVQPVGSPLSLECTVEGTSNPNLYWYRQAAGRGLQLLFYSVGIGQISSEVPQNLSASRPQDRQFILSSKKLLLSDSGFYLCAWSVMTGGGKLFFGSGTQLSVL.

The chain joins TRBV28 to TRBJ1-1; 10 bases are shared with TRBD1. The V gene's germline CDR1 is MDHEN and CDR2 SYDVKM. The CDR3 sequence is 14 residues long. V trimming: 6 bases; J trimming: 8 bases; junction bases outside the gene matches: 9. The CDR3 sequence is CASSFLRDRGEAFF. The CDR3 region has the DNA TGTGCCAGCAGCTTCCTCCGGGACAGGGGAGAAGCTTTCTTT.

The V gene is TRBV2, the J gene TRBJ1-5; tentatively, D is TRBD1 (5 bases). CDR3 length equals 13 residues. Germline values: CDR1 SNHLY, CDR2 FYNNEI. The V end lost 6 bases, the J end lost 0 bases, and 6 bases lay between the germline ends. DNA of the CDR3: TGTGCCAGCAGACAGGATAGCAATCAGCCCCAGCATTTT. Translating gives CASRQDSNQPQHF.

The sample holds one count of this clone. The CDR3 spells CSASGLAGVDEQYF. The CDR3 DNA follows: TGCAGTGCTAGTGGACTAGCGGGAGTTGACGAGCAGTACTTC. V usage is TRBV20-1 and J usage is TRBJ2-7, with 13 bases aligning to TRBD2. Looked up from germline, CDR1 is DFQATT and CDR2 is SNEGSKA (reference sequence). The V gene end was trimmed by 3 bases and the J gene end by 5 bases; junction bases not matched to a gene: 4. This CDR3 is built from 14 residues.

The chain employs TRBV27 and TRBJ1-1; TRBD1 matches 7 bases. The trim removed 8 bases at V and 5 bases at J, leaving 11 bases unmatched. Germline CDR1 is MNHEY and CDR2 is SMNVEV (reference sequence). The CDR3 runs 14 residues. Here the CDR3 reads CASRKGQAGTEAFF. Written as DNA, the CDR3 is TGTGCCAGCCGAAAAGGACAGGCGGGGACTGAAGCTTTCTTT.

J is TRBJ2-3 and V is TRBV6-4, with D hard to call. Germline CDR1 reads MRHNA; CDR2 reads SNTAGT. The V gene lost 0 bases and the J gene lost 4 bases, with 8 bases spanning the gap. There are 14 residues in the CDR3. The CDR3 bases are TGTGCCAGCAGTGACTCGGCAGGACCAGATACGCAGTATTTT. Translated: CASSDSAGPDTQYF.

This clone has a handful of counts. The CDR3 nucleotides read TGTGCCAGCAGCACGGGACAGGCTAATGAAAAACTGTTTTTT. Translated: CASSTGQANEKLFF. The chain combines TRBV4-2 with TRBJ1-4; 8 positions match TRBD1. CDR3 size: 14 residues. CDR1 and CDR2 (germline): LGHNA, YNFKEQ. After removal of 5 bases from V and 3 bases from J, the junction contained 2 bases not matched to a gene.